These 16 T cell receptor beta chains were sequenced from one sample in a study of cytomegalovirus exposure and HLA in healthy donors. PCR was performed using 60 Vbeta and 13 Jbeta primers. Profiling relied on immunoSEQ multiplex PCR, and the TCRdb table lists in-frame clones only, not all of them. This table holds about 140,000 clones, around 80% found once. Sequenced: PBMCs. All receptors come from a man aged 40-55 years in good health and CMV-seropositive.

The J gene is TRBJ1-1, the V gene TRBV27, with D possibly being TRBD1 (6 bases). Trimming took 6 bases from V and 4 from J, leaving 15 bases between them. Germline-derived CDR1 and CDR2 are MNHEY and SMNVEV (reference sequence). The CDR3 contains 14 residues. CDR3 bases: TGTGCCAGCAGCCTGAGGGGGTTCGGCACTGAAGCTTTCTTT. Encoded protein: CASSLRGFGTEAFF.

The rearrangement joins TRBV27 to TRBJ2-7; perhaps TRBD1 as D (6 bases). Trimming removed 2 bases at V and 3 bases at J, with 8 bases between. This CDR3 contains 13 residues. Germline CDR1 reads MNHEY; CDR2 reads SMNVEV (reference sequence). The CDR3 bases are TGTGCCAGCAGTTTAAGGGGGTACTACGAGCAGTACTTC. Its translation is CASSLRGYYEQYF.

This clone was counted a few times. V and J are TRBV10-3 and TRBJ2-7; 8 bases agree with TRBD1. The CDR3 contains 14 residues. Looked up from germline, CDR1 is ENHRY and CDR2 is SYGVKD. With 6 bases clipped from V and 4 bases from J, the junction kept 8 bases outside the gene matches. CDR3 in amino acids: CAIRSGTGDYEQYF. CDR3 in DNA: TGTGCCATCAGATCCGGGACAGGAGATTACGAGCAGTACTTC.

The chain recombines TRBV4-2 with TRBJ2-7; D is perhaps TRBD1 (6 bases). CDR3 length: 14 residues. Germline loops: CDR1 LGHNA, CDR2 YNFKEQ. Trimming shortened V by 4 bases and J by 1 base, and 11 bases separated the two germline ends. This CDR3 reads CASSRRTVSYEQYF. CDR3 coding DNA: TGTGCCAGCAGCCGACGGACAGTATCCTACGAGCAGTACTTC.

The V call is TRBV19, the J call TRBJ1-5, with 7 bases matching TRBD1. The germline CDR1 and CDR2 sequences are LNHDA and SQIVND (reference sequence). This CDR3 spans 15 amino acids. Losses at the gene ends were 5 bases for V and 3 bases for J; bases not matched to a gene: 7. The CDR3 DNA follows: TGTGCCAGTAGTGGCCGGGACAGACCCAATCAGCCCCAGCATTTT. It encodes CASSGRDRPNQPQHF.

This clone is a singleton in its sample. The chain employs TRBV2 and TRBJ2-3; D remains ambiguous. The CDR3 is made up of 13 amino acids. Trimming removed 2 bases at V and 12 bases at J, with 15 bases between. Germline V lookup: CDR1 SNHLY, CDR2 FYNNEI. The CDR3 reads CASSEWRIGVQYF. As DNA, the CDR3 is TGTGCCAGCAGTGAATGGCGGATCGGCGTACAGTATTTT.

The CDR3 DNA sequence: TGTGCCAGCAGCCAAGGGGAGCGGAGTGACATTCAGTACTTC. Amino acid sequence: CASSQGERSDIQYF. This sequence joins TRBV4-2 and TRBJ2-4; TRBD2 is a possible D gene (5 bases). This CDR3 region has 14 residues. The V end lost 1 base, the J end lost 8 bases, and 12 bases lay between the germline ends. Germline assignment: CDR1 LGHNA and CDR2 YNFKEQ.

To note about this clone: The junction departs from germline at one end; a sequencing error may be responsible. The chain joins TRBV7-7 to TRBJ2-5, with 8 bases aligning to TRBD1. The CDR3 loop spans 13 amino acids. The germline gives CDR1 SSHAT, CDR2 FNYEAQ (reference sequence). CDR3 sequence (DNA): TGTGCTAGCAGTGGGACAGGCCAAGAGACCCAGTACTTC. Translation: CASSGTGQETQYF.

This chain joins TRBV2 and TRBJ2-7, with 7 bases identical to TRBD2. The germline V gene encodes CDR1 SNHLY and CDR2 FYNNEI. V was pared by 0 bases and J by 4 bases, with 6 bases of the junction left unmatched. The CDR3 has 15 amino acids. The CDR3 DNA reads as TGTGCCAGCAGTGAAGCGCGGACTAGGACGTACGAGCAGTACTTC. Its protein product is CASSEARTRTYEQYF. Full variable domain (outside the CDR3, taken from reference TRBV2 and TRBJ2-7): EPEVTQTPSHQVTQMGQEVILRCVPISNHLYFYWYRQILGQKVEFLVSFYNNEISEKSEIFDDQFSVERPDGSNFTLKIRSTKLEDSAMYFCASSEARTRTYEQYFGPGTRLTVT.

This sequence joins TRBV7-8 and TRBJ2-7, with 8 bases fitting TRBD1. V lost 5 bases and J lost 6; bases outside the gene matches: 12. Germline loops: CDR1 SGHVS, CDR2 FQNEAQ. The CDR3 is made up of 15 amino acids. The CDR3 sequence: CASSLGQALLGEQYF. CDR3 sequence (DNA): TGTGCCAGCAGCCTGGGACAGGCCCTTCTAGGCGAGCAGTACTTC.

The chain uses TRBV4-1 and TRBJ2-2; D is undetermined. CDR1 is MGHRA and CDR2 is YSYEKL in the germline V gene. V dropped 3 bases and J dropped 1 base, with 3 bases sitting between them. This CDR3 region has 13 residues. CDR3 coding DNA: TGCGCCAGCAGCCATCGGAACACCGGGGAGCTGTTTTTT. Its protein is CASSHRNTGELFF.

This rearrangement joins TRBV18 to TRBJ2-6; 9 positions match TRBD1. This CDR3 comprises 18 residues. V shed 0 bases, J shed 1 base, and the junction held 4 bases outside the gene matches. Germline CDR1 is KGHSH and CDR2 is LQKENI. CDR3 residues: CASSPPGQGTSGANVLTF. CDR3 nucleotides: TGTGCCAGCTCACCACCTGGACAGGGGACTTCTGGGGCCAACGTCCTGACTTTC.

This chain links TRBV7-8 with TRBJ2-1; 12 nucleotides align to TRBD2. The CDR3 has 15 amino acids. Germline V CDR1 and CDR2: SGHVS, FQNEAQ. V gave up 2 bases and J gave up 9 bases; unmatched junction bases: 5. CDR3 in DNA: TGTGCCAGCAGCTTACTAGCGGGGGGGCTTGGTGAGCAGTTCTTC. Protein sequence: CASSLLAGGLGEQFF.

The chain uses TRBV5-1 and TRBJ2-7; TRBD1 matches at 10 bases. Germline V CDR1 and CDR2: SGHRS, YFSETQ. The junction had 14 bases not matched to a gene; V was cut back by 4 bases and J by 7 bases. CDR3 size: 16 residues. The chain's CDR3 is CASSRFPGTGEGEQYF. The CDR3 region has the DNA TGCGCCAGCAGCCGGTTTCCCGGGACAGGGGAGGGGGAGCAGTACTTC.

The CDR3 DNA reads as TGTGCCAGCAGTTTAGGGCAGATGAACACTGAAGCTTTCTTT. Its protein is CASSLGQMNTEAFF. The rearrangement links TRBV27 to TRBJ1-1; D not certain. There are 14 residues in the CDR3. Trimming stripped 2 bases from V and 0 bases from J, with 7 bases between. CDR1 and CDR2 from the germline V gene are MNHEY and SMNVEV (reference sequence).

The V gene is TRBV9, the J gene TRBJ2-7; 8 nucleotides match TRBD2. Germline V lookup: CDR1 SGDLS, CDR2 YYNGEE. Losses at the gene ends were 4 bases for V and 0 bases for J; bases not matched to a gene: 6. The CDR3 is 15 amino acids. The CDR3 region is CASSPVAGFSYEQYF. The CDR3 coding sequence is TGTGCCAGCAGCCCCGTAGCGGGGTTCTCCTACGAGCAGTACTTC.